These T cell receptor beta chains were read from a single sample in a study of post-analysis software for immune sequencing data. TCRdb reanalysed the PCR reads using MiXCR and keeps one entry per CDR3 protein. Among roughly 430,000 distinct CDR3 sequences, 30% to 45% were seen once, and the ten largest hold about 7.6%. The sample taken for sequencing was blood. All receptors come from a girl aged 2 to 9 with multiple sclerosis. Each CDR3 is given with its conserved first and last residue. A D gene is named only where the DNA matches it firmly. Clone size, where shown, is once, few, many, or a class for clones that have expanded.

CDR3 DNA: TGTGCCAGCAGTTTCACCACTAGACTAGCGGGAAGGAGCTCCTACGAGCAGTACTTC; CDR3 protein: CASSFTTRLAGRSSYEQYF; J gene: TRBJ2-7; clone size: few; D gene: TRBD2; V gene: TRBV6-5; CDR3 length: 19
CDR3 DNA: TGCGCCAGCAGCTTAAACGGGGCAGACTCCTACAATGAGCAGTTCTTC; CDR3 protein: CASSLNGADSYNEQFF; J gene: TRBJ2-1; clone size: NA; D gene: NA; V gene: TRBV5-1; CDR3 length: 16
CDR3 DNA: TGTGCCAGCAGTTGGGGACTAGCGGGAGGCAGTGAGCAGTTCTTC; CDR3 protein: CASSWGLAGGSEQFF; J gene: TRBJ2-1; clone size: NA; D gene: TRBD2; V gene: TRBV6-5; CDR3 length: 15
CDR3 DNA: TGTGCCAGCCGGGGGTTGTACGAGCAGTACTTC; CDR3 protein: CASRGLYEQYF; J gene: TRBJ2-7; clone size: many; D gene: NA; V gene: TRBV7-9; CDR3 length: 11
CDR3 DNA: TGTGCCACCAGTGATTTGGCGGGGGGGTACAATGAGCAGTTCTTC; CDR3 protein: CATSDLAGGYNEQFF; J gene: TRBJ2-1; clone size: few; D gene: TRBD2; V gene: TRBV24-1; CDR3 length: 15
CDR3 DNA: TGTGCCAGCAGCTTAGATCTGCGGGACCCCTATGGCTACACCTTC; CDR3 protein: CASSLDLRDPYGYTF; J gene: TRBJ1-2; clone size: NA; D gene: NA; V gene: TRBV7-9; CDR3 length: 15
CDR3 DNA: TGTGCCAGCACCCCGACAGCCTCGGGGGAGACCCAGTACTTC; CDR3 protein: CASTPTASGETQYF; J gene: TRBJ2-5; clone size: NA; D gene: NA; V gene: TRBV2; CDR3 length: 14
CDR3 DNA: TGTGCCAGCAGTTTCAGGCCGGACAGGAGGCCGCGGGAAAAACTGTTTTTT; CDR3 protein: CASSFRPDRRPREKLFF; J gene: TRBJ1-4; clone size: once; D gene: TRBD1; V gene: TRBV12-3/TRBV12-4; CDR3 length: 17
CDR3 DNA: TGTGCCAGCAGCGGGGGACTAGCGGGAGTGGAAACCCAGTACTTC; CDR3 protein: CASSGGLAGVETQYF; J gene: TRBJ2-5; clone size: NA; D gene: TRBD2; V gene: TRBV9; CDR3 length: 15
CDR3 DNA: TGCGCCAGCAGCTTGGCCGGGGATTCTGAAGCTTTCTTT; CDR3 protein: CASSLAGDSEAFF; J gene: TRBJ1-1; clone size: NA; D gene: NA; V gene: TRBV5-1; CDR3 length: 13
CDR3 DNA: TGCAGCGTTGAAGATCCGACTCCGGCGAACACCGGGGAGCTGTTTTTT; CDR3 protein: CSVEDPTPANTGELFF; J gene: TRBJ2-2; clone size: few; D gene: NA; V gene: TRBV29-1; CDR3 length: 16
CDR3 DNA: TGCAGCGCGACTAGCGGGAGGGCCCCAGATACGCAGTATTTT; CDR3 protein: CSATSGRAPDTQYF; J gene: TRBJ2-3; clone size: few; D gene: TRBD2; V gene: TRBV29-1; CDR3 length: 14
CDR3 DNA: TGTGCCAGCAGCCGCGAACTAGCGACCTACAATGAGCAGTTCTTC; CDR3 protein: CASSRELATYNEQFF; J gene: TRBJ2-1; clone size: few; D gene: TRBD2; V gene: TRBV11-2; CDR3 length: 15
CDR3 DNA: TGTGCCAGCAGCCGTCACATTGAGCAGTTCTTC; CDR3 protein: CASSRHIEQFF; J gene: TRBJ2-1; clone size: NA; D gene: NA; V gene: TRBV14; CDR3 length: 11
CDR3 DNA: TGTGCCAGCAGTCTTTACGCGGGAGGCAACAATGAGCAGTTCTTC; CDR3 protein: CASSLYAGGNNEQFF; J gene: TRBJ2-1; clone size: many; D gene: TRBD2; V gene: TRBV6-1; CDR3 length: 15
CDR3 DNA: TGTGCCAGCAGCAGGACGCCTAGCGGAGAGCAGTTCTTC; CDR3 protein: CASSRTPSGEQFF; J gene: TRBJ2-1; clone size: NA; D gene: TRBD2; V gene: TRBV7-3; CDR3 length: 13
CDR3 DNA: TGTGCCATCGGAGTGGGAGAGGAGACCCAGTACTTC; CDR3 protein: CAIGVGEETQYF; J gene: TRBJ2-5; clone size: few; D gene: NA; V gene: TRBV10-3; CDR3 length: 12
CDR3 DNA: TGCAGTGGCGTCGTTCCGGGAAGTATAGCGGCCCACACGGATACGCAGTATTTT; CDR3 protein: CSGVVPGSIAAHTDTQYF; J gene: TRBJ2-3; clone size: NA; D gene: NA; V gene: TRBV20-1; CDR3 length: 18
CDR3 DNA: TGTGCCAGCAGCCAAGGTGTCAGCTGGAACACTGAAGCTTTCTTT; CDR3 protein: CASSQGVSWNTEAFF; J gene: TRBJ1-1; clone size: NA; D gene: NA; V gene: TRBV3-1; CDR3 length: 15
CDR3 DNA: TGCAGTGCTAGATTCGCGCAGGGCAAAAACATTCAGTACTTC; CDR3 protein: CSARFAQGKNIQYF; J gene: TRBJ2-4; clone size: NA; D gene: NA; V gene: TRBV20-1; CDR3 length: 14
CDR3 DNA: TGTGCCACCAGCACGGGACTAGCGGGGGGCCCTAGCACAGATACGCAGTATTTT; CDR3 protein: CATSTGLAGGPSTDTQYF; J gene: TRBJ2-3; clone size: NA; D gene: TRBD2; V gene: TRBV15; CDR3 length: 18
CDR3 DNA: TGTGCCAGCTCACGAAGGACAGGGGGCGAGAACGAGCAGTACTTC; CDR3 protein: CASSRRTGGENEQYF; J gene: TRBJ2-7; clone size: NA; D gene: TRBD1; V gene: TRBV18; CDR3 length: 15
CDR3 DNA: TGCAGTGCACGATCCGGGAATTCCCAAGAGACCCAGTACTTC; CDR3 protein: CSARSGNSQETQYF; J gene: TRBJ2-5; clone size: NA; D gene: NA; V gene: TRBV20-1; CDR3 length: 14
CDR3 DNA: TGTGCCAGCAGTTACGGCCCAGCAACCTACAATGAGCAGTTCTTC; CDR3 protein: CASSYGPATYNEQFF; J gene: TRBJ2-1; clone size: NA; D gene: NA; V gene: TRBV10-3; CDR3 length: 15
CDR3 DNA: TGTGCCATCAGGGGGACTAGCGGGTCCTATTACAATGAGCAGTTCTTC; CDR3 protein: CAIRGTSGSYYNEQFF; J gene: TRBJ2-1; clone size: many; D gene: TRBD2; V gene: TRBV10-3; CDR3 length: 16
CDR3 DNA: TGTGCCAGCAGTTTGGGCCTCTATGGCTACACCTTC; CDR3 protein: CASSLGLYGYTF; J gene: TRBJ1-2; clone size: many; D gene: NA; V gene: TRBV5-6; CDR3 length: 12
CDR3 DNA: TGTGCCAGCAGCGCGGCTAGTAGGGATACGCAGTATTTT; CDR3 protein: CASSAASRDTQYF; J gene: TRBJ2-3; clone size: few; D gene: NA; V gene: TRBV7-2; CDR3 length: 13
CDR3 DNA: TGTGCCAGCATACTAAAGAGCTCCTACAATGAGCAGTTCTTC; CDR3 protein: CASILKSSYNEQFF; J gene: TRBJ2-1; clone size: NA; D gene: NA; V gene: TRBV12-3/TRBV12-4; CDR3 length: 14
CDR3 DNA: TGCAGCGTTGATTCAGGGGACATTCAGTACTTC; CDR3 protein: CSVDSGDIQYF; J gene: TRBJ2-4; clone size: NA; D gene: NA; V gene: TRBV29-1; CDR3 length: 11
CDR3 DNA: TGTGCCAGCAGCCAGCAGACCGGGCGCTCCTATAATTCACCCCTCCACTTT; CDR3 protein: CASSQQTGRSYNSPLHF; J gene: TRBJ1-6; clone size: few; D gene: NA; V gene: TRBV7-2; CDR3 length: 17
CDR3 DNA: TGCAGCACCCGGGACAGGAGCTACGAGCAGTACTTC; CDR3 protein: CSTRDRSYEQYF; J gene: TRBJ2-7; clone size: few; D gene: TRBD1; V gene: TRBV29-1; CDR3 length: 12
CDR3 DNA: TGCGCCAGCAGCTCGGGAGATCGGAGGAATAATGAAAAACTGTTTTTT; CDR3 protein: CASSSGDRRNNEKLFF; J gene: TRBJ1-4; clone size: NA; D gene: NA; V gene: TRBV5-1; CDR3 length: 16
CDR3 DNA: TGTGCTAGCAGCCCGGGACTAGCGGGCGGCGTCTACGAGCAGTACTTC; CDR3 protein: CASSPGLAGGVYEQYF; J gene: TRBJ2-7; clone size: NA; D gene: TRBD2; V gene: TRBV7-7; CDR3 length: 16
CDR3 DNA: TGTGCCAGCAGTCAGGGCATTGACTATGGCTACACCTTC; CDR3 protein: CASSQGIDYGYTF; J gene: TRBJ1-2; clone size: NA; D gene: NA; V gene: TRBV11-2; CDR3 length: 13
CDR3 DNA: TGTGCCAGCACCGAAAGGATGTTCTGGGAAAAACTGTTTTTT; CDR3 protein: CASTERMFWEKLFF; J gene: TRBJ1-4; clone size: NA; D gene: NA; V gene: TRBV2; CDR3 length: 14
CDR3 DNA: TGCGCCAGCAGCTTGGAGGTACGGTGGGGCAACATTCAGTACTTC; CDR3 protein: CASSLEVRWGNIQYF; J gene: TRBJ2-4; clone size: few; D gene: NA; V gene: TRBV5-1; CDR3 length: 15
CDR3 DNA: TGCAGTGCTACCTCAGTGAATGAGCAGTTCTTC; CDR3 protein: CSATSVNEQFF; J gene: TRBJ2-1; clone size: NA; D gene: NA; V gene: TRBV20-1; CDR3 length: 11
CDR3 DNA: TGTGCCAGCAGCTTTCGGTTTTTGTACACTGAAGCTTTCTTT; CDR3 protein: CASSFRFLYTEAFF; J gene: TRBJ1-1; clone size: once; D gene: NA; V gene: TRBV7-8; CDR3 length: 14
CDR3 DNA: TGCGCCAGCAGCTGGCGGGACAGCTACTATGGCTACACCTTC; CDR3 protein: CASSWRDSYYGYTF; J gene: TRBJ1-2; clone size: few; D gene: TRBD1; V gene: TRBV5-1; CDR3 length: 14
CDR3 DNA: TGCGCCAGCAGCCAAGAAGGAGCCGGGGACGAGCAGTACTTC; CDR3 protein: CASSQEGAGDEQYF; J gene: TRBJ2-7; clone size: NA; D gene: NA; V gene: TRBV4-3; CDR3 length: 14
CDR3 DNA: TGTGCCAGCAGTTTCGGGCAGGGAAGAGGTGGCTACACCTTC; CDR3 protein: CASSFGQGRGGYTF; J gene: TRBJ1-2; clone size: once; D gene: NA; V gene: TRBV28; CDR3 length: 14
CDR3 DNA: TGTGCCAGCAGTCTCAGACTAGCGGGGGCCGGAGAGACCCAGTACTTC; CDR3 protein: CASSLRLAGAGETQYF; J gene: TRBJ2-5; clone size: few; D gene: TRBD2; V gene: TRBV12-3/TRBV12-4; CDR3 length: 16
CDR3 DNA: TGTGCCAGCAGCTTAGGAGCACGTCTAGCGGGAGAAGAGACCCAGTACTTC; CDR3 protein: CASSLGARLAGEETQYF; J gene: TRBJ2-5; clone size: NA; D gene: TRBD2; V gene: TRBV13; CDR3 length: 17